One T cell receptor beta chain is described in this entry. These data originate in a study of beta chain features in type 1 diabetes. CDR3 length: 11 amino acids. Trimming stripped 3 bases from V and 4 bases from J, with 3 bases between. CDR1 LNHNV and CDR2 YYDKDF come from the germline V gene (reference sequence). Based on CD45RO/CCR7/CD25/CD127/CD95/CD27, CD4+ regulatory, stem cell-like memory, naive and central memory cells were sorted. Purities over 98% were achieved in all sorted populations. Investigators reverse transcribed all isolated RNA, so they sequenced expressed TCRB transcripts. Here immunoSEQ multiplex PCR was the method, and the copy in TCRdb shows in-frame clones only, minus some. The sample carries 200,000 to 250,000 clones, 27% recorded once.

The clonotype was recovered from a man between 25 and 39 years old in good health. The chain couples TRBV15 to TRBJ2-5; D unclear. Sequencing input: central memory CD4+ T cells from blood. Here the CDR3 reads CATSSGETQYF. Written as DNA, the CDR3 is TGTGCCACCAGCAGCGGAGAGACCCAGTACTTC.